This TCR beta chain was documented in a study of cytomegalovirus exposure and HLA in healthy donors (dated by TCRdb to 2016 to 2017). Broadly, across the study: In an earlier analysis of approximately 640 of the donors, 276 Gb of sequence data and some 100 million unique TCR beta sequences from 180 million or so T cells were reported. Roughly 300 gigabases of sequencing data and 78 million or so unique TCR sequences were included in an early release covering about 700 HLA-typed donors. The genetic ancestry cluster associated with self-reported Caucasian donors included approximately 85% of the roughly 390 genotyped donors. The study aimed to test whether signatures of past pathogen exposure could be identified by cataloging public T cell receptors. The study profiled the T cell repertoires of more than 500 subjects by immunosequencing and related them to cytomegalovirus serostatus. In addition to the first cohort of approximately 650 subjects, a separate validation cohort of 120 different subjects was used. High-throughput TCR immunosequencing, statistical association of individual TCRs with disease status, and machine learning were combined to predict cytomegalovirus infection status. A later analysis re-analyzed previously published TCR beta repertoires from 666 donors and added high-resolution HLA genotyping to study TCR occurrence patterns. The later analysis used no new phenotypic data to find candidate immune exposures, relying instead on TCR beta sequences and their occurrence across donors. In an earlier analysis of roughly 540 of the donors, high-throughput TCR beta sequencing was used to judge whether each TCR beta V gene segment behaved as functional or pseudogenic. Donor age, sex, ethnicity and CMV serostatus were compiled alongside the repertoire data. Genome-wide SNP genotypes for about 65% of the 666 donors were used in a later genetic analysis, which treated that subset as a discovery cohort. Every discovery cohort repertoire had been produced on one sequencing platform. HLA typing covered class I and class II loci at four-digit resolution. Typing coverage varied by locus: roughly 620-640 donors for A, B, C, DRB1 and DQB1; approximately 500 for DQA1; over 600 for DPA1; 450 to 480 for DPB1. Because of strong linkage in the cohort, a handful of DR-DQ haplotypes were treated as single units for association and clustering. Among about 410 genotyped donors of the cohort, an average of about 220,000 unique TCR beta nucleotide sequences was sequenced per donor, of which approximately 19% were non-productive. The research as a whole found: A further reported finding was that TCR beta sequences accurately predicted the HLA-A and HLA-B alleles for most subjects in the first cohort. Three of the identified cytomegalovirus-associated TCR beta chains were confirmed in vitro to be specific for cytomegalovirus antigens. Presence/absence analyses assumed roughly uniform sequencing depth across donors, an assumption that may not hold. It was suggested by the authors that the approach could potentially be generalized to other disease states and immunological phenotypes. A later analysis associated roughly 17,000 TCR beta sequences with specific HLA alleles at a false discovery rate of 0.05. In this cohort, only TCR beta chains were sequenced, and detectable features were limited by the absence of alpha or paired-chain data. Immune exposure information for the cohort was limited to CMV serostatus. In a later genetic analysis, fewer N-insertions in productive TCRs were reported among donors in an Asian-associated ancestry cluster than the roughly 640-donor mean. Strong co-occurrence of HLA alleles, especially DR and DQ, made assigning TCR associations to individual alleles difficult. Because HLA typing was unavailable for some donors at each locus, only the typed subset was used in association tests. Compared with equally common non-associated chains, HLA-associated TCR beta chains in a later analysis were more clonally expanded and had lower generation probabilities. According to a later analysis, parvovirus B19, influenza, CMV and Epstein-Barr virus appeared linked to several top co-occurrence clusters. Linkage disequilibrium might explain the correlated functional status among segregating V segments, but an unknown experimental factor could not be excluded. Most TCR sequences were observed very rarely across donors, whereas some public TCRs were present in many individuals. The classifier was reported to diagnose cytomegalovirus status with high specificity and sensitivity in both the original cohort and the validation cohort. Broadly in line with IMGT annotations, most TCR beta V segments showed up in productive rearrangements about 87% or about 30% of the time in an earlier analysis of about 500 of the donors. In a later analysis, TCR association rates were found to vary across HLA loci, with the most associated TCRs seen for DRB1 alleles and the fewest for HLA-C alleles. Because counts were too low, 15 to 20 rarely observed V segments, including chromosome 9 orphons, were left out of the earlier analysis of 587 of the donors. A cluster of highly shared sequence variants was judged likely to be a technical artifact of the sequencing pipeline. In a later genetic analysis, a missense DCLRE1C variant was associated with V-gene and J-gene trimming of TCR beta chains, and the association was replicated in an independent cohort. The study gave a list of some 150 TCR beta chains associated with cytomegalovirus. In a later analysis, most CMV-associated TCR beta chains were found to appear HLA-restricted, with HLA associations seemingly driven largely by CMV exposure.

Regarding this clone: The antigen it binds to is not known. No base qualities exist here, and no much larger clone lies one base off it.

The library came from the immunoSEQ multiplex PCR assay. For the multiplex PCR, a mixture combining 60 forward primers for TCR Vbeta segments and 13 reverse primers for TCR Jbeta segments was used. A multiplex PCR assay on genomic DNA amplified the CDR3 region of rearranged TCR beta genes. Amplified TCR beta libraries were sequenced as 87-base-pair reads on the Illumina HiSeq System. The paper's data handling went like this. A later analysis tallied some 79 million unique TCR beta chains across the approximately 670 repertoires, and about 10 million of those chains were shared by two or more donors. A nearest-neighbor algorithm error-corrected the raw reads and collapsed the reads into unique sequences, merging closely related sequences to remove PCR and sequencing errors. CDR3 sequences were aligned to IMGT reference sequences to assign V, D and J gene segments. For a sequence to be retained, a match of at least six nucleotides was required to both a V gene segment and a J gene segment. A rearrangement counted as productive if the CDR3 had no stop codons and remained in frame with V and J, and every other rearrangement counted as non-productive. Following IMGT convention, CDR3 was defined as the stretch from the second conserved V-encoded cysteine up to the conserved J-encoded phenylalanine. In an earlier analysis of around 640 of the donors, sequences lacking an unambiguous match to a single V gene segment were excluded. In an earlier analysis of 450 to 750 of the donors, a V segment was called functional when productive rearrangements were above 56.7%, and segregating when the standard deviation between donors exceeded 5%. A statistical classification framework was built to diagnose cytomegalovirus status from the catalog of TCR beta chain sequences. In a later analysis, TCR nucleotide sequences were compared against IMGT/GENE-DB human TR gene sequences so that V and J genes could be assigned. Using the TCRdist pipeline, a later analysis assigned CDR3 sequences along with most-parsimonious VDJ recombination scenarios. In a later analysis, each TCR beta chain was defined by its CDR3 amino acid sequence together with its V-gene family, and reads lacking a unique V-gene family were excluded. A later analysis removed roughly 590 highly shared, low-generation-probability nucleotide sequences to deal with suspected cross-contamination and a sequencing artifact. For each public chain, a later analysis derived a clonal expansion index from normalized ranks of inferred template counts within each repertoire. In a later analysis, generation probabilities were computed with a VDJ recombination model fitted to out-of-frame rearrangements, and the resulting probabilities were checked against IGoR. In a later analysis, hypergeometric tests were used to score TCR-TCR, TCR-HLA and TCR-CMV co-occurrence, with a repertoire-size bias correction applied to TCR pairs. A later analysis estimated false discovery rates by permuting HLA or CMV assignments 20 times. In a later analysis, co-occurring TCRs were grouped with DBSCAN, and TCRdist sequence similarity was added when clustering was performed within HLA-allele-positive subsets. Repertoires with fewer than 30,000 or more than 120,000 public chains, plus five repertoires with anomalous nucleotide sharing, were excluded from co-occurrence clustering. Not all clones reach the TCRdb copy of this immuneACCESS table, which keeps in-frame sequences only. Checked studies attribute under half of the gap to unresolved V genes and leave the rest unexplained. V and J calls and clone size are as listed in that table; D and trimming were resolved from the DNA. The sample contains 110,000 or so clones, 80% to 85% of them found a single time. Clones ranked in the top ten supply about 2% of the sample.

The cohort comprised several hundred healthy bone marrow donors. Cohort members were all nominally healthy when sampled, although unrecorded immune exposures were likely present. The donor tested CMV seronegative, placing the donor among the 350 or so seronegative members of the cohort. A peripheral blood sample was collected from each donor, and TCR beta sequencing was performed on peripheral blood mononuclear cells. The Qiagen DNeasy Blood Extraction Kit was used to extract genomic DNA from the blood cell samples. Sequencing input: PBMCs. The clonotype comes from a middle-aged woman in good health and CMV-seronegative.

The CDR3 has the sequence CASSADGGAQYF. The nucleotide sequence is TGTGCCAGCAGCGCCGACGGGGGGGCCCAGTACTTC. The chain links TRBV9 with TRBJ2-5, and 8 junction bases match TRBD2. Germline trimming: 3 bases from V, 9 bases from J; junction bases outside gene matches: 4. According to the germline V gene, CDR1 reads SGDLS and CDR2 reads YYNGEE. Spanning cysteine to phenylalanine, the CDR3 consists of 12 amino acids. Just CDR3 DNA is preserved here, 36 bases in frame from base 1.